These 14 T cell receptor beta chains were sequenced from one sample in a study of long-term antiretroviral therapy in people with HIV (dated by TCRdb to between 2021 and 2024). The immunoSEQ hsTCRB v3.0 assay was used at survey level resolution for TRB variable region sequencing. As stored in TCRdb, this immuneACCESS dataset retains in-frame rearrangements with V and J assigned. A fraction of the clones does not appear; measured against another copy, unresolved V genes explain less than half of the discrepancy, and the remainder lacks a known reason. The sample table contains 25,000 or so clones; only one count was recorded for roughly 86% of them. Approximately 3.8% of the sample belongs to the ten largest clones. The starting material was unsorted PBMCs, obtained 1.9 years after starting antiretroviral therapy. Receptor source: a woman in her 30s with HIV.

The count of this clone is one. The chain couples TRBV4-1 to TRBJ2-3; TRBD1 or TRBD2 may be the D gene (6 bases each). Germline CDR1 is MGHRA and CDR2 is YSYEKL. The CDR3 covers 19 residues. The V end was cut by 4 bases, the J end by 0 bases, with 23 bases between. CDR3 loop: CASSRTLHGGRESTDTQYF. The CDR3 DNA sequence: TGCGCCAGCAGCCGAACTCTCCACGGGGGCAGAGAAAGCACAGATACGCAGTATTTT.

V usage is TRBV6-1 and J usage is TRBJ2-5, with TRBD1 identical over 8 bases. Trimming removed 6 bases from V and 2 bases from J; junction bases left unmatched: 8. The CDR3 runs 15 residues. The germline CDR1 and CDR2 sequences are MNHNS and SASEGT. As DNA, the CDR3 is TGTGCCAGCAGGGAACACAGGGGGAGACAAGAGACCCAGTACTTC. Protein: CASREHRGRQETQYF.

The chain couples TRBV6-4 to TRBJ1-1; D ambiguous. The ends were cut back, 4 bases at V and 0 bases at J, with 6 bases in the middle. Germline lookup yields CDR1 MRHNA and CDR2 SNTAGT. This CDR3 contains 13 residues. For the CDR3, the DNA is TGTGCCAGCAGTGTACGGTTGAACACTGAAGCTTTCTTT. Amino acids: CASSVRLNTEAFF.

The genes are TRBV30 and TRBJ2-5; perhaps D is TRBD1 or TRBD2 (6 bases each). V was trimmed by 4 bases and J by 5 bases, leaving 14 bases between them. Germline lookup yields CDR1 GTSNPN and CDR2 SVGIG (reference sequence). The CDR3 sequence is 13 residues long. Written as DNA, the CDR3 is TGTGCCTGGAACAGGGATGGGGGGGAGACCCAGTACTTC. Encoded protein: CAWNRDGGETQYF.

The CDR3 protein is CASSLGWTSQDTQYF. The CDR3 DNA is TGTGCCAGCAGCTTAGGATGGACTAGTCAAGATACGCAGTATTTT. This rearrangement joins TRBV11-1 to TRBJ2-3; the match to TRBD2 covers 7 bases. The V gene end was trimmed by 1 base and the J gene end by 5 bases; junction bases not matched to a gene: 6. This CDR3 is 15 amino acids long. Germline V gives CDR1 SGHAT, CDR2 FQDESV (reference sequence).

The CDR3 DNA reads TGTGCCAGCAGCGTAGGATCAGGGGTGGGCTATGGCTACACCTTC. This codes for CASSVGSGVGYGYTF. V gene TRBV9 combines with J gene TRBJ1-2, with D possibly matching TRBD1 (6 bases). CDR1 and CDR2 from the germline V gene are SGDLS and YYNGEE. The CDR3 spans 15 residues. V was cut by 0 bases and J by 4 bases, with 13 bases left in between.

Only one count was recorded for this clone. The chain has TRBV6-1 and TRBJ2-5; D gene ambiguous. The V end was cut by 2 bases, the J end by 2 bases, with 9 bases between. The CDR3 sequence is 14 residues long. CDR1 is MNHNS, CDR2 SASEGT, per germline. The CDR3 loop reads CASSEWQSQETQYF. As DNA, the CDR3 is TGTGCCAGCAGTGAATGGCAGAGTCAAGAGACCCAGTACTTC.

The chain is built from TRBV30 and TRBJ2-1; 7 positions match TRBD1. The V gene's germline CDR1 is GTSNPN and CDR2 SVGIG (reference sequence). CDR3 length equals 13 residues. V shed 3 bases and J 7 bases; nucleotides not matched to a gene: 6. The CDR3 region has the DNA TGTGCCTGGAGCCGGGACAGCAAAAATGAGCAGTTCTTC. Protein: CAWSRDSKNEQFF.

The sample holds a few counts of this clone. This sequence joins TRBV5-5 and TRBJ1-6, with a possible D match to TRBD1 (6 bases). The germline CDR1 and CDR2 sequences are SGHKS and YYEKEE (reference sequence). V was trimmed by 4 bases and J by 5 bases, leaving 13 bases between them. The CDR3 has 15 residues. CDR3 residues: CASSLWDTHNSPLHF. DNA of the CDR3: TGTGCCAGCAGCCTGTGGGACACTCATAATTCACCCCTCCACTTT. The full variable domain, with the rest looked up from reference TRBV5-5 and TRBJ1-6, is DAGVTQSPTHLIKTRGQQVTLRCSPISGHKSVSWYQQVLGQGPQFIFQYYEKEERGRGNFPDRFSARQFPNYSSELNVNALLLGDSALYLCASSLWDTHNSPLHFGNGTRLTVT.

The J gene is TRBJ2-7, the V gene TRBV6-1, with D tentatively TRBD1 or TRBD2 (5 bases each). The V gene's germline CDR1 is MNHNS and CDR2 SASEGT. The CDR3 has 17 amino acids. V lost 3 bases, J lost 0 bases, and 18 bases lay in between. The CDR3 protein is CASSDFFWDVGSYEQYV. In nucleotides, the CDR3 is TGTGCCAGCAGTGACTTTTTCTGGGACGTAGGCTCCTACGAGCAGTACGTC.

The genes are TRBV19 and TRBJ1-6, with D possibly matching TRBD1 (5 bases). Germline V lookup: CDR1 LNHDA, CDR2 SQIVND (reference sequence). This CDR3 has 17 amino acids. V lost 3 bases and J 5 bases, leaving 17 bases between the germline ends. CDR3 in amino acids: CASSILPQGYDNSPLHF. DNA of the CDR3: TGTGCCAGTAGTATCCTACCGCAGGGCTATGATAATTCACCCCTCCACTTT.

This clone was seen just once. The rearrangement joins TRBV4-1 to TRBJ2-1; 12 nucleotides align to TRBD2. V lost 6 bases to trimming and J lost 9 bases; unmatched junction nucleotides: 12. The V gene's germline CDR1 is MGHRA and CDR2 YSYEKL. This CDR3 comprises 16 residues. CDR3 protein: CASREDLAGGPSEQFF. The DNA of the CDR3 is TGCGCCAGCAGGGAAGATCTAGCGGGGGGGCCATCTGAGCAGTTCTTC.

CDR3 protein: CASSPTETGFGYGYTF. Here the CDR3 DNA reads TGTGCCAGCAGCCCAACCGAGACAGGTTTTGGCTATGGCTACACCTTC. The V call is TRBV7-8, the J call TRBJ1-2; tentatively, D is TRBD1 (6 bases). The CDR3 runs to 16 residues. CDR1 SGHVS and CDR2 FQNEAQ come from the germline V gene. V was trimmed by 5 bases and J by 4 bases, leaving 20 bases between them.

The CDR3 DNA follows: TGCGCCAGCAGCATAGGGGTGGAGACTAATGAAAAACTGTTTTTT. Translating it yields CASSIGVETNEKLFF. The chain couples TRBV5-1 to TRBJ1-4; D possibly corresponds to TRBD1 (5 bases). Trimming took 4 bases from V and 2 from J, leaving 12 bases between them. The CDR3 has 15 amino acids. From germline, CDR1 is SGHRS and CDR2 YFSETQ.